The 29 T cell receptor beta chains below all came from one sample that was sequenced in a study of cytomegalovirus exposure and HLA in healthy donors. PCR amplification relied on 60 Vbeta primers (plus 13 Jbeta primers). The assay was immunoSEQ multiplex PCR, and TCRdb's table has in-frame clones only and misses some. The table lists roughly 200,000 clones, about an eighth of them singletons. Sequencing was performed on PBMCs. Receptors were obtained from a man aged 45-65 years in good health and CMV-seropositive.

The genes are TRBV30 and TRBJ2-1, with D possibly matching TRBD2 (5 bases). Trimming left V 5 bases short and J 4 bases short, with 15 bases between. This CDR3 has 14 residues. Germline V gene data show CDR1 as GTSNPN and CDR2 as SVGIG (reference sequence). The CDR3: CAWSFWRRYNEQFF. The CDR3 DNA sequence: TGTGCCTGGTCCTTTTGGAGGAGATACAATGAGCAGTTCTTC.

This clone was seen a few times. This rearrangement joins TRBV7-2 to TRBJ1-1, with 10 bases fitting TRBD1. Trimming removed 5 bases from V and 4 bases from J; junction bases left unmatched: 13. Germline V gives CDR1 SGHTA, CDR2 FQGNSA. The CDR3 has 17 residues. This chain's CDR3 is CASSPALGQGMGTEAFF. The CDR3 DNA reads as TGTGCCAGCAGCCCAGCGTTGGGACAGGGGATGGGCACTGAAGCTTTCTTT.

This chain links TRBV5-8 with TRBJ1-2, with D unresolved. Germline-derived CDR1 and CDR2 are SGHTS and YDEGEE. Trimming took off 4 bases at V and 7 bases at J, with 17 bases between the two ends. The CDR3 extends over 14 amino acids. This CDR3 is CASSPRAGRVGYTF. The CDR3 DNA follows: TGTGCCAGCAGCCCACGGGCGGGGAGAGTTGGCTACACCTTC.

CDR3: CASRTPGVSGNTIYF. CDR3 DNA sequence: TGTGCCAGTAGAACTCCAGGTGTCTCTGGAAACACCATATATTTT. The chain combines TRBV19 with TRBJ1-3; no clear D gene. Germline CDR1 reads LNHDA; CDR2 reads SQIVND (reference sequence). The CDR3 totals 15 residues. V gave up 6 bases and J gave up 0 bases, with 12 bases separating them.

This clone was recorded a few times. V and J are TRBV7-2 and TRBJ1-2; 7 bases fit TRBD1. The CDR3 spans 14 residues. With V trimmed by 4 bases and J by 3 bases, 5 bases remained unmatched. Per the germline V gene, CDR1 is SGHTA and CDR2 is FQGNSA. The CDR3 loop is CASSYGQEHYGYTF. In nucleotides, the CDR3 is TGTGCCAGCAGCTACGGACAGGAGCACTATGGCTACACCTTC.

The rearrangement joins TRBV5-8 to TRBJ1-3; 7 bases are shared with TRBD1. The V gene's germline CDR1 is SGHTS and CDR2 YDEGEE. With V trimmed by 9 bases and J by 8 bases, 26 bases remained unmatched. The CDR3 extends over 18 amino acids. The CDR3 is CAIPLLNRGGEPGDTIYF. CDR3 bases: TGTGCCATTCCGTTACTTAACAGGGGTGGTGAGCCCGGGGACACCATATATTTT.

The DNA of the CDR3 is TGTGCCAGCAGTGAAGTGTTCCGAGGGACCCAGTACTTC. Residues: CASSEVFRGTQYF. The genes are TRBV6-1 and TRBJ2-5, with no clear D. V was pared by 1 base and J by 7 bases, with 10 bases between. Germline V gene data show CDR1 as MNHNS and CDR2 as SASEGT. This CDR3 comprises 13 residues.

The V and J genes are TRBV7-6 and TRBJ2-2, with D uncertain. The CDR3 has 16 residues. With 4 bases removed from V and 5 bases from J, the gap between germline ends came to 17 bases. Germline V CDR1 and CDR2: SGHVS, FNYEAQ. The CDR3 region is CASSSQRPSRTGELFF. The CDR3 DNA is TGTGCCAGCAGCTCCCAGCGACCCTCGAGGACCGGGGAGCTGTTTTTT.

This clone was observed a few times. CDR3 loop: CASRTGGNYGYTF. The CDR3 coding sequence is TGTGCCAGTCGGACAGGGGGTAACTATGGCTACACCTTC. V gene TRBV19 combines with J gene TRBJ1-2, with TRBD1 matching 10 bases. The CDR3 contains 13 residues. The ends lost 8 bases at V and 1 base at J; junction bases unmatched: 1. Germline values: CDR1 LNHDA, CDR2 SQIVND (reference sequence).

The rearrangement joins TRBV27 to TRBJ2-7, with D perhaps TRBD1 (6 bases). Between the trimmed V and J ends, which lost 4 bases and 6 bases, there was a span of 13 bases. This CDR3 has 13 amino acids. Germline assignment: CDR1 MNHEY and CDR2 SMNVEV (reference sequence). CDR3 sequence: CASSWGPQGEQYF. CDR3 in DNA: TGTGCCAGCAGTTGGGGGCCACAGGGCGAGCAGTACTTC.

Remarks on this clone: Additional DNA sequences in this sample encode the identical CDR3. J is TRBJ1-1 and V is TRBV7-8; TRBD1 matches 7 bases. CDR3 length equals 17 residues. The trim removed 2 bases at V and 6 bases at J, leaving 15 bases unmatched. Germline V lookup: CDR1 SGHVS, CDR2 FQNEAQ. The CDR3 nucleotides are TGTGCCAGCAGCTTATTTGGGGCAGGGGGATCTTACTCTGAAGCTTTCTTT. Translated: CASSLFGAGGSYSEAFF.

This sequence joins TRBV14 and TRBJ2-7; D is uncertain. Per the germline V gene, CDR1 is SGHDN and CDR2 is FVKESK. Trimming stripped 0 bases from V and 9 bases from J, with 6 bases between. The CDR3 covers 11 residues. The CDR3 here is CASSQERRQYF. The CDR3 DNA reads TGTGCCAGCAGCCAAGAAAGGAGGCAGTACTTC. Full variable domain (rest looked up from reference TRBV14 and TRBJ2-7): EAGVTQFPSHSVIEKGQTVTLRCDPISGHDNLYWYRRVMGKEIKFLLHFVKESKQDESGMPNNRFLAERTGGTYSTLKVQPAELEDSGVYFCASSQERRQYFGPGTRLTVT.

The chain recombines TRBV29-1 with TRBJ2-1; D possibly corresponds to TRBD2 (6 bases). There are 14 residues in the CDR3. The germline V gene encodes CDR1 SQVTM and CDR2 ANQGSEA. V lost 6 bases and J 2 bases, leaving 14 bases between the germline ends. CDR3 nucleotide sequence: TGCAGCGTCGAGGGGAGGATTACCTACAATGAGCAGTTCTTC. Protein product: CSVEGRITYNEQFF.

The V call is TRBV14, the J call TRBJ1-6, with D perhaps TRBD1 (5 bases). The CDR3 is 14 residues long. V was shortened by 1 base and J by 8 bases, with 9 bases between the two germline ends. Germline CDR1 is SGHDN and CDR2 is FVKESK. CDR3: CASSQGSRDSPLHF. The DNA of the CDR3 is TGTGCCAGCAGCCAAGGTAGCAGGGATTCACCCCTCCACTTT.

CDR3 in DNA: TGTGCCAGCAGTGAAACTGGGGCAAATATTGAAGCTTTCTTT. Translated: CASSETGANIEAFF. The V and J genes are TRBV6-1 and TRBJ1-1, with D possibly being TRBD1 (5 bases). The CDR3 has 14 residues. Germline V lookup: CDR1 MNHNS, CDR2 SASEGT. Deletions cut 2 bases from V and 7 bases from J, with 14 bases between.

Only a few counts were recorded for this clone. Here the CDR3 reads CASSFGRTGAVYQETQYF. CDR3 bases: TGCGCCAGCAGCTTCGGAAGGACAGGGGCTGTGTACCAAGAGACCCAGTACTTC. The chain joins TRBV5-1 to TRBJ2-5; 9 nucleotides line up with TRBD1. V dropped 2 bases and J dropped 0; count of bases not matched to a gene: 11. This CDR3 has 18 residues. Germline V gene data show CDR1 as SGHRS and CDR2 as YFSETQ.

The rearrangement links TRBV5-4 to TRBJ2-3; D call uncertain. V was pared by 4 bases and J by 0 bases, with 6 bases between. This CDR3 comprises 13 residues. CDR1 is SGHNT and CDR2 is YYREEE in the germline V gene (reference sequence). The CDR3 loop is CASSSTSTDTQYF. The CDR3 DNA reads TGTGCCAGCAGCAGCACTAGCACAGATACGCAGTATTTT. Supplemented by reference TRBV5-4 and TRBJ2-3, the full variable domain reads ETGVTQSPTHLIKTRGQQVTLRCSSQSGHNTVSWYQQALGQGPQFIFQYYREEENGRGNFPPRFSGLQFPNYSSELNVNALELDDSALYLCASSSTSTDTQYFGPGTRLTVL.

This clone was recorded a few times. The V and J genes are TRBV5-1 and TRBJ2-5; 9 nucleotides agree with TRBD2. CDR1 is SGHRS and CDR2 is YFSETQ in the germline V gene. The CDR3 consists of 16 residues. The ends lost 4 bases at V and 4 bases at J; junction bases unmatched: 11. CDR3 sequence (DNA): TGCGCCAGCAGCCCTGGTGGGCTAGCGGGGTCAGAGACCCAGTACTTC. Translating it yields CASSPGGLAGSETQYF.

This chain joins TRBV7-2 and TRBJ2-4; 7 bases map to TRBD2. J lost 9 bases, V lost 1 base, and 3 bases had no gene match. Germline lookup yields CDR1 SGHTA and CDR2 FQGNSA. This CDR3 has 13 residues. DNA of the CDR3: TGTGCCAGCAGCTTAGGACTAGCAGGCATTCAGTACTTC. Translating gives CASSLGLAGIQYF.

The CDR3 spells CASSYARGASEQYV. CDR3 sequence (DNA): TGTGCCAGCAGTTACGCCCGGGGGGCGAGCGAGCAGTACGTC. The chain uses TRBV6-5 and TRBJ2-7, with D tentatively TRBD2 (7 bases). Germline CDR1 MNHEY, CDR2 SVGAGI. The CDR3 loop spans 14 amino acids. With 2 bases removed from V and 6 bases from J, the gap between germline ends came to 14 bases.

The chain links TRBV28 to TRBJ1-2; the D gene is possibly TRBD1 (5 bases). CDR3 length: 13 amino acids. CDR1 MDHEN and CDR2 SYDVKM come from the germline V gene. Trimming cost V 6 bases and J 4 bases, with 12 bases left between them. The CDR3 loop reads CASSIDSSYGYTF. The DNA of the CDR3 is TGTGCCAGCAGCATCGACAGCTCCTATGGCTACACCTTC.

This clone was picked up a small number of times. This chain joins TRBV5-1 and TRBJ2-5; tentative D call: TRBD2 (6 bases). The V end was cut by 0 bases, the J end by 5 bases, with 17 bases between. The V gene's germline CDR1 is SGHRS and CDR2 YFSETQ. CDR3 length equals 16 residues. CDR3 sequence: CASSLGGTGSSETQYF. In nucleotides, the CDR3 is TGCGCCAGCAGCTTGGGCGGGACGGGCAGTTCCGAGACCCAGTACTTC.

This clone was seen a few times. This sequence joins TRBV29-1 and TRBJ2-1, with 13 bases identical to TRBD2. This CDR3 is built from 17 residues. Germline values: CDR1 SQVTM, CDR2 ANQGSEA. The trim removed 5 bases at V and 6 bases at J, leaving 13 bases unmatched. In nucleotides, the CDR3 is TGCAGCGTTACATACTTACTAGCGGGGGGGCGTGGCAATGAGCAGTTCTTC. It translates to CSVTYLLAGGRGNEQFF.

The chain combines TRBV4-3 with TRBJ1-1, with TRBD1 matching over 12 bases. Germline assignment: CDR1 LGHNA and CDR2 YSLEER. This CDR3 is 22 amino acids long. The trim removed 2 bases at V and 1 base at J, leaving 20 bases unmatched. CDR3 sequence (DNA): TGCGCCAGCAGCCAAACTACCTCCGGGACAGGGGGCAAATTGGAAGCGAACACTGAAGCTTTCTTT. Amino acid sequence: CASSQTTSGTGGKLEANTEAFF.

The CDR3, as DNA: TGTGCCAGCAGCTTGTCTAGGTCGGGCTCTGGGGCCAACGTCCTGACTTTC. Amino acids: CASSLSRSGSGANVLTF. This sequence joins TRBV5-5 and TRBJ2-6, with D hard to call. V was pared by 1 base and J by 0 bases, with 11 bases between. Germline V gene data show CDR1 as SGHKS and CDR2 as YYEKEE (reference sequence). The CDR3 is 17 amino acids.

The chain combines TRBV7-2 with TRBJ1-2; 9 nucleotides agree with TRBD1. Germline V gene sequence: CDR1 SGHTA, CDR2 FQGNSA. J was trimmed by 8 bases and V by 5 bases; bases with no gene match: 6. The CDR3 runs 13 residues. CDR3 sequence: CASSPWTGEGYTF. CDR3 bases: TGTGCCAGCAGCCCCTGGACAGGGGAAGGCTACACCTTC.

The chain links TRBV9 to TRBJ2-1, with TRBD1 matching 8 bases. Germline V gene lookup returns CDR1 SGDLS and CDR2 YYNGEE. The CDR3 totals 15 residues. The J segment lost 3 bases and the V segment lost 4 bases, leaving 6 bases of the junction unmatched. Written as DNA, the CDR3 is TGTGCCAGCAGCACACAGGGGGACCACTACAATGAGCAGTTCTTC. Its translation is CASSTQGDHYNEQFF.

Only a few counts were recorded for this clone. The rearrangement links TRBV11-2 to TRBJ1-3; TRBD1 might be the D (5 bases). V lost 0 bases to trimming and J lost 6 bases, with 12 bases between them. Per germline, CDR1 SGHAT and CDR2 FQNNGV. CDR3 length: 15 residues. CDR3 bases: TGTGCCAGCAGCTTAGATCGGCCAGGGAAAAACACCATATATTTT. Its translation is CASSLDRPGKNTIYF. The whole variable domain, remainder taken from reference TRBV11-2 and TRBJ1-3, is EAGVAQSPRYKIIEKRQSVAFWCNPISGHATLYWYQQILGQGPKLLIQFQNNGVVDDSQLPKDRFSAERLKGVDSTLKIQPAKLEDSAVYLCASSLDRPGKNTIYFGEGSWLTVV.

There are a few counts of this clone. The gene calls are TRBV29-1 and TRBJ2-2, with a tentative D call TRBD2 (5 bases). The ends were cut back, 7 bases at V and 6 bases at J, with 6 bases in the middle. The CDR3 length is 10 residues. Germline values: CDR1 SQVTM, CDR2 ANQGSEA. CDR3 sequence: CSGGSGELFF. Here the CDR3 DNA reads TGCAGCGGAGGGTCCGGGGAGCTGTTTTTT.